A single count supports the clone carrying this T cell receptor beta chain. This sample was taken from a study of graft-versus-host responses after intestinal transplantation. Sequencing was performed with immunoSEQ multiplex PCR; in TCRdb, only in-frame clones are kept and a portion is missing. The table records 12,000 or so clones, about 93% of them present only once. This TCR derives from a human patient who received an intestinal transplant, so some T cells may come from the graft donor. Sequenced material: PBMCs, taken around 110 days after intestinal transplant.

The CDR3 coding sequence is TGTGCCAGCAGCTCTTGGGGAGGTTCTGGTGGGGCCAACGTCCTGACTTTC. It specifies CASSSWGGSGGANVLTF. The chain is built from TRBV7-2 and TRBJ2-6; D perhaps matches TRBD2 (6 bases). Germline loops: CDR1 SGHTA, CDR2 FQGNSA. Trimming removed 4 bases at V and 3 bases at J, with 16 bases between. CDR3 length equals 17 residues.